This T cell receptor (beta chain) was obtained from a study of blood T cell repertoires in COVID-19. Study information: From the United States, Italy and Spain came samples of acute and convalescent COVID-19. Sample material is recorded as cDNA or gDNA derived from T cells, B-cell-depleted T cells, or PBMCs.

The Seattle site enrolled patients during active infection and followed them longitudinally. Per the authors' pipeline: Amplification from reference gene primers served as the basis for estimated nucleated cell counts. TCRdb's copy holds only in-frame clones and misses some; the assay was immunoSEQ multiplex PCR. That table furnishes V, J and clone size, whereas the DNA furnished D and trimming. This table has about 200,000 clones, 70% to 90% appearing once. This CDR3 contains 17 residues. J gave up 0 bases and V 1 base, and 9 bases lay outside the gene matches. Germline V gives CDR1 SGHTA, CDR2 FQGNSA.

The specimen was peripheral blood. The origin of this receptor is a woman in her 70s with COVID-19, enrolled during active disease. This rearrangement joins TRBV7-2 to TRBJ2-7; 7 nucleotides line up with TRBD1. CDR3 amino acids: CASSLDFNRGPSYEQYF. CDR3 nucleotide sequence: TGTGCCAGCAGCTTAGACTTCAACAGGGGACCCTCCTACGAGCAGTACTTC.